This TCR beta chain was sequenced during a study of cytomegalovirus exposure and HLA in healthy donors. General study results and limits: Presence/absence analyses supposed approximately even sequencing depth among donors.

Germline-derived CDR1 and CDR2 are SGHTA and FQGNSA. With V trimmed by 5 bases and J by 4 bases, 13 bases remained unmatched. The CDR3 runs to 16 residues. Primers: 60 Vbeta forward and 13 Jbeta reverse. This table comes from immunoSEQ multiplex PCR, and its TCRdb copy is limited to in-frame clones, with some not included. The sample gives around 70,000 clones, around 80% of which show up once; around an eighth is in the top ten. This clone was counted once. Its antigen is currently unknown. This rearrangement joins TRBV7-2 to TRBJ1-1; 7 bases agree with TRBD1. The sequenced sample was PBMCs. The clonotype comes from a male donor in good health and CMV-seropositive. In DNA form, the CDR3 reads TGTGCCAGCAGCCCAGGGACAGAGATGACGGTCACTGAAGCTTTCTTT. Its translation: CASSPGTEMTVTEAFF.